These 13 T cell receptor beta chains were sequenced from one sample in a study of blood T cell repertoires in COVID-19. The protocol was immunoSEQ multiplex PCR, while the TCRdb copy is restricted to in-frame clones and leaves out a portion. The data contain a few hundred thousand clones, approximately 87% of them singletons. The sequencing sample was made of peripheral blood. Receptor source: a man aged 55 to 70 who had recovered from COVID-19.

The V gene is TRBV19, the J gene TRBJ1-1; D perhaps matches TRBD1 (5 bases). V lost 3 bases to trimming and J lost 2 bases, with 13 bases between them. This CDR3 has 15 amino acids. Germline assignment: CDR1 LNHDA and CDR2 SQIVND (reference sequence). The CDR3 reads CASSIRRGVNTEAFF. The CDR3 DNA follows: TGTGCCAGTAGTATCAGGAGGGGAGTTAACACTGAAGCTTTCTTT.

The chain couples TRBV11-1 to TRBJ2-7; D is possibly TRBD2 (5 bases). Germline V CDR1 and CDR2: SGHAT, FQDESV (reference sequence). V was clipped by 3 bases and J by 2 bases, with 17 bases between them. The CDR3 runs 16 residues. The CDR3 sequence is CASSFRTPGQTYEQYF. The CDR3 bases are TGTGCCAGCAGCTTTAGGACTCCGGGCCAAACCTACGAGCAGTACTTC. The full variable domain, with the rest looked up from reference TRBV11-1 and TRBJ2-7, is EAEVAQSPRYKITEKSQAVAFWCDPISGHATLYWYRQILGQGPELLVQFQDESVVDDSQLPKDRFSAERLKGVDSTLKIQPAELGDSAMYLCASSFRTPGQTYEQYFGPGTRLTVT.

The J gene is TRBJ1-4, the V gene TRBV7-9; 7 bases align to TRBD1. Per germline, CDR1 SEHNR and CDR2 FQNEAQ (reference sequence). The CDR3 is 14 residues long. With 8 bases clipped from V and 6 bases from J, the junction kept 9 bases outside the gene matches. The CDR3 sequence: CASVSTGDDEKLFF. In DNA form, the CDR3 reads TGTGCCAGCGTCTCTACAGGGGACGATGAAAAACTGTTTTTT.

The CDR3 protein is CASSHRWAPTGGPIYEQYF. As DNA, the CDR3 is TGCGCCAGCAGCCACCGGTGGGCACCTACGGGGGGGCCTATCTACGAGCAGTACTTC. The V gene is TRBV10-1, the J gene TRBJ2-7; 8 bases are a match to TRBD2. Germline lookup yields CDR1 WNHNN and CDR2 SYGVQD (reference sequence). The CDR3 length is 19 residues. V shed 6 bases, J shed 3 bases, and the junction held 22 bases outside the gene matches.

The rearrangement joins TRBV9 to TRBJ2-2, with 9 bases that match TRBD2. Germline CDR1 SGDLS, CDR2 YYNGEE. This CDR3 spans 17 amino acids. The junction had 11 bases not matched to a gene; V was cut back by 3 bases and J by 5 bases. CDR3 DNA sequence: TGTGCCAGCAGCGCGTACAATAGCGGGAGAGGAACCGGGGAGCTGTTTTTT. Residues: CASSAYNSGRGTGELFF.

CDR3 DNA sequence: TGCGCCAGCAGCCAAGCTAGCGGGGGGCGAGGCGGGGAGCTGTTTTTT. As protein: CASSQASGGRGGELFF. The genes are TRBV4-1 and TRBJ2-2; 11 bases are a match to TRBD2. V was pared by 1 base and J by 7 bases, with 5 bases of the junction left unmatched. CDR3 length equals 16 residues. Germline CDR1 is MGHRA and CDR2 is YSYEKL.

The chain combines TRBV7-2 with TRBJ1-2, with D uncertain. The V end lost 6 bases, the J end lost 6 bases, and 14 bases lay between the germline ends. In germline, CDR1 is SGHTA, CDR2 FQGNSA. This CDR3 spans 13 amino acids. This CDR3 is CASSATWIDGYTF. CDR3 coding DNA: TGTGCCAGCAGTGCGACATGGATCGATGGCTACACCTTC.

This clone occurred a few times. V usage is TRBV12-3 or TRBV12-4 and J usage is TRBJ2-7; no clear D gene. The V end was cut by 3 bases, the J end by 6 bases, with 6 bases between. The CDR3 is 11 amino acids. Written as DNA, the CDR3 is TGTGCCAGCAGTTTCGGCGGCGAGCAGTACTTC. Translation: CASSFGGEQYF.

V usage is TRBV27 and J usage is TRBJ2-2, with no clear D. The CDR3 spans 15 residues. The V gene lost 4 bases and the J gene lost 1 base, with 10 bases spanning the gap. Looked up from germline, CDR1 is MNHEY and CDR2 is SMNVEV (reference sequence). The CDR3 nucleotides read TGTGCCAGCAGTTCCCATACACGGAACACCGGGGAGCTGTTTTTT. This sequence encodes CASSSHTRNTGELFF.

The chain uses TRBV9 and TRBJ2-7; 8 bases agree with TRBD1. CDR1 is SGDLS, CDR2 YYNGEE, per germline. V shed 2 bases, J shed 6 bases, and the junction held 7 bases outside the gene matches. There are 14 residues in the CDR3. CDR3 nucleotide sequence: TGTGCCAGCAGCGTGGGGACAGGTACGGGCGAGCAGTACTTC. Protein product: CASSVGTGTGEQYF.

The chain's CDR3 is CASRGRGALEKLFF. DNA for the CDR3: TGTGCCAGCAGAGGCAGGGGGGCGTTGGAAAAACTGTTTTTT. This chain connects TRBV2 to TRBJ1-4, with 7 nucleotides matching TRBD1. Germline trimming cut 6 bases from V and 8 bases from J; bases unmatched to any gene: 9. The CDR3 runs 14 residues. Germline V gene data show CDR1 as SNHLY and CDR2 as FYNNEI.

This rearrangement joins TRBV14 to TRBJ2-7, with 8 bases lining up with TRBD1. J gave up 2 bases and V 0 bases, and 12 bases lay outside the gene matches. The CDR3 is made up of 18 amino acids. The germline V gene has CDR1 SGHDN and CDR2 FVKESK. The CDR3 DNA follows: TGTGCCAGCAGCCAAGATCGGATCACAGGGGGGTTAACCTACGAGCAGTACTTC. This codes for CASSQDRITGGLTYEQYF.

The table lists this clone with a count of one. The chain has TRBV7-9 and TRBJ2-3; unclear D gene. The germline V gene has CDR1 SEHNR and CDR2 FQNEAQ (reference sequence). This CDR3 comprises 15 residues. Deletions cut 6 bases from V and 2 bases from J, with 15 bases between. Written as DNA, the CDR3 is TGTGCCAGCAGTTCTACGGCAGGTTACACAGATACGCAGTATTTT. Translated, it gives CASSSTAGYTDTQYF.